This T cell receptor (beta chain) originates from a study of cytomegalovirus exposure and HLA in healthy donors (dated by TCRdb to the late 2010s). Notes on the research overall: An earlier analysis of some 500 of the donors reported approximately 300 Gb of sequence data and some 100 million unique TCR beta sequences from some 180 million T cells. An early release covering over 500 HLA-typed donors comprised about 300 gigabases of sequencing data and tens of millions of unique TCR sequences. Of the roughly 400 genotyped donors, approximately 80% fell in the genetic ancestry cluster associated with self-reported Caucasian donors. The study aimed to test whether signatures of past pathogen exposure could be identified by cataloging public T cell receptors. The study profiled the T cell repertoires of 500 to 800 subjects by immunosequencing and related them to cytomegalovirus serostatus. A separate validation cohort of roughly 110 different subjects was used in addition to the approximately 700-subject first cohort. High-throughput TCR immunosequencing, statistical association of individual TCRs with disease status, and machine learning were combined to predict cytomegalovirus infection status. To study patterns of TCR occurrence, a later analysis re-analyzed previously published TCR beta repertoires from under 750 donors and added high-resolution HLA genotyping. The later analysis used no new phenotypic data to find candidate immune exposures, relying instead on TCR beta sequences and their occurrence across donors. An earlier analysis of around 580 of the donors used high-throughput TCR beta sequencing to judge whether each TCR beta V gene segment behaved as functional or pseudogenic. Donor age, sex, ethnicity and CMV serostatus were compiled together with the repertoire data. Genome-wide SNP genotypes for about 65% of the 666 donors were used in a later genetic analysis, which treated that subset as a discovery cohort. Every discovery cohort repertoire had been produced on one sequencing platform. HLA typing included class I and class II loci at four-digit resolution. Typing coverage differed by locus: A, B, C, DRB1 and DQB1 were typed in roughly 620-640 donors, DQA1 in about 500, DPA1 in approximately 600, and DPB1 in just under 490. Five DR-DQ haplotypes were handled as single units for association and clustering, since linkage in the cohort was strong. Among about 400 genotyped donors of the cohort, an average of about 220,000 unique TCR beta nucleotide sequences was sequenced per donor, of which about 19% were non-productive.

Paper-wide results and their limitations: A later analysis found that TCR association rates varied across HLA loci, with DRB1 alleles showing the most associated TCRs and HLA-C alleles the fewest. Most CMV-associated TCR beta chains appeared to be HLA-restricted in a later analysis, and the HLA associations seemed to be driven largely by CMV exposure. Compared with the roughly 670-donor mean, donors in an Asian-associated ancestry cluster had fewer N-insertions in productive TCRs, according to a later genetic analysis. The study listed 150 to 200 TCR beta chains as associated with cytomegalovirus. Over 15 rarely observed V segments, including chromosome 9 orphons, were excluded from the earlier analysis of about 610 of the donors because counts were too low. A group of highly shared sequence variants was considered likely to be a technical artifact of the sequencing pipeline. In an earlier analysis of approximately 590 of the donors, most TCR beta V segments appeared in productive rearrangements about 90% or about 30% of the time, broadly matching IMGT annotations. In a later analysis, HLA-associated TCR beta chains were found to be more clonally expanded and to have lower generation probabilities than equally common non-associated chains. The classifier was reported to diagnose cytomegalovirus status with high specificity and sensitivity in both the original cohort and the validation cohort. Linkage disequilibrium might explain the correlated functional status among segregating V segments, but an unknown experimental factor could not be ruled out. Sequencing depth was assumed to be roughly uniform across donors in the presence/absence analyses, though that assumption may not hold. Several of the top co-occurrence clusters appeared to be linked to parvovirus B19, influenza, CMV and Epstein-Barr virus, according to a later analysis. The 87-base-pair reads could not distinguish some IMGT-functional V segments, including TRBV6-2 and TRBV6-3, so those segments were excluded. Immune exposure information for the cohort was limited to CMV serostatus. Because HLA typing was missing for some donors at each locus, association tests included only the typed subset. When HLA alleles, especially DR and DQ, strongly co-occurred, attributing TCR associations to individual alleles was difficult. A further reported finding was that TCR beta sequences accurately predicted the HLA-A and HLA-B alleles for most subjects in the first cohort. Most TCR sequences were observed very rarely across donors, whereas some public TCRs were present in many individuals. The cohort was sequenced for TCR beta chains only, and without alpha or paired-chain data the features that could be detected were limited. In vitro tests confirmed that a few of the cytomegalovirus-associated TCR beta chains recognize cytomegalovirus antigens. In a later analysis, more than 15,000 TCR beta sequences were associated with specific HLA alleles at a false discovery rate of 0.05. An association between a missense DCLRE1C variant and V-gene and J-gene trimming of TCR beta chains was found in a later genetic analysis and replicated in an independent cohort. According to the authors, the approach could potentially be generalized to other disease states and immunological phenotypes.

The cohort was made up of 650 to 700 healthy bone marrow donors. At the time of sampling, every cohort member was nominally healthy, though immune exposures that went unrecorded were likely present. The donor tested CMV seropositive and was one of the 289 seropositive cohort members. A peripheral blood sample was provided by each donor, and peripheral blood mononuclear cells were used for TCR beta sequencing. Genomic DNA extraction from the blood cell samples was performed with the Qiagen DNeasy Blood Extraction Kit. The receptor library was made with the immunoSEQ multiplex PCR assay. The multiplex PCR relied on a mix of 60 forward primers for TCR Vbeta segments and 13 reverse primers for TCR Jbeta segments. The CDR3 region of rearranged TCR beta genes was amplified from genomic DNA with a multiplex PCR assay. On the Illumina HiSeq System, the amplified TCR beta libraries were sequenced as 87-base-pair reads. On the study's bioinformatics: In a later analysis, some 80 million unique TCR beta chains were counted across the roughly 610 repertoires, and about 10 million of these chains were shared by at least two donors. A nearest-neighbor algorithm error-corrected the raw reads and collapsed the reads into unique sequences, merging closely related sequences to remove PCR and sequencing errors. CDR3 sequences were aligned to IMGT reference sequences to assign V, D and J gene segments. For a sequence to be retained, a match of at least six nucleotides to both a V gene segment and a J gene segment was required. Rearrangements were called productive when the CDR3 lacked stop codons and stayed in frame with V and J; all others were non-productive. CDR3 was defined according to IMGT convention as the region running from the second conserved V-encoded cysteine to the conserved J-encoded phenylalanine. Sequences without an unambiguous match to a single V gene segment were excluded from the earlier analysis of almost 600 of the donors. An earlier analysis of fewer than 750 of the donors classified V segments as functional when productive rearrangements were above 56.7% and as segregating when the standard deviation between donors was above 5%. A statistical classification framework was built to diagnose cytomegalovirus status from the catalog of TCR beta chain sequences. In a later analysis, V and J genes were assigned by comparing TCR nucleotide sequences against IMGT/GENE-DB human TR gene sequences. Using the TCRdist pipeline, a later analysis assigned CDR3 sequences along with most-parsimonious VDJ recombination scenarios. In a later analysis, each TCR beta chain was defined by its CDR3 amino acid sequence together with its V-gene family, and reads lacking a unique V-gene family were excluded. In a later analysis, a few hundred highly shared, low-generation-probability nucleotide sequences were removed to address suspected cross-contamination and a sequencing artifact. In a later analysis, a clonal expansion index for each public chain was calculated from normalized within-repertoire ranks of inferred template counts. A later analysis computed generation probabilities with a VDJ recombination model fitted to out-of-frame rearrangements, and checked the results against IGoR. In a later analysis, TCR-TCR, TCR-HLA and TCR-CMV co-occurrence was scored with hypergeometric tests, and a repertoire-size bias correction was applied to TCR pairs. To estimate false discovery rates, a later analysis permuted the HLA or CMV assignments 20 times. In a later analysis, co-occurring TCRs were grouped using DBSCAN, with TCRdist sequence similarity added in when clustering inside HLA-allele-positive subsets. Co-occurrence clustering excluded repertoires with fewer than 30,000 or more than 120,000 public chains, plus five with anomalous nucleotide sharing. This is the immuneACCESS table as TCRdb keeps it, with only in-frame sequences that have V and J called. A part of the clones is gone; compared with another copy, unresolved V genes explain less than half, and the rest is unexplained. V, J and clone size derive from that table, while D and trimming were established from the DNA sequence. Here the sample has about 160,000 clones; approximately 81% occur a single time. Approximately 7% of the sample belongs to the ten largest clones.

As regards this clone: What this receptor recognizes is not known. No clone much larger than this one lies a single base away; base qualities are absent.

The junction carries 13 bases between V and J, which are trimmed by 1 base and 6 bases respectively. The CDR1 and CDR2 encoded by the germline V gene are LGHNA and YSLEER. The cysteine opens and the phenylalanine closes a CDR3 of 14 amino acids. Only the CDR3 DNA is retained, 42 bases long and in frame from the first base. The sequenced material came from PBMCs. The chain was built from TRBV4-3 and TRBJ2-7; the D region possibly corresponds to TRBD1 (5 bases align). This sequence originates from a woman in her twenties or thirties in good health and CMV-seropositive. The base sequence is TGCGCCAGCAGCCAAGCCCTCGACAGCCTCGAGCAGTACTTC. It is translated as CASSQALDSLEQYF.